These 8 T cell receptor beta chains share one sample of origin, sequenced in a study of regulatory T cells in long-lasting Graves disease. Specified time point: persistent/refractory GD, antithyroid drugs over 5 years with positive TRAb. Following extraction of RNA from PBMCs, that RNA was used to make the TCR library. Both iRepertoire HTBI primers and Arm-PCR of CDR3 regions were used to build the TCR beta libraries. Each CDR3 protein gets one entry after TCRdb re-called the multiplex PCR reads with MiXCR. The table lists about 400,000 distinct CDR3 sequences, less than 25% of them singletons. The sample consisted of peripheral blood mononuclear cells (PBMCs), taken when the disease was refractory, from a patient treated with antithyroid drugs. The receptor source for this set is a female donor with Graves disease.

The chain joins TRBV7-9 to TRBJ1-1; D gene uncertain. The germline V and J ends were trimmed by 1 base and 3 bases, with 15 bases remaining between them. This CDR3 region has 16 residues. Germline assignment: CDR1 SEHNR and CDR2 FQNEAQ (reference sequence). The DNA of the CDR3 is TGTGCCAGCAGCTTAGGGGTAGGGCCAGATGACACTGAAGCTTTCTTT. Protein: CASSLGVGPDDTEAFF.

J is TRBJ2-1 and V is TRBV6-2 or TRBV6-3; 13 bases are a match to TRBD2. J gave up 7 bases and V 8 bases, and 17 bases lay outside the gene matches. CDR3 size: 18 residues. From germline, CDR1 is MNHEY and CDR2 SVGEGT. CDR3 residues: CASGVTGTGLAGENEQFF. The CDR3, as DNA: TGTGCCAGCGGAGTGACTGGGACCGGACTAGCGGGAGAGAATGAGCAGTTCTTC.

The CDR3 protein is CASSLAAGAEKLFF. CDR3 DNA sequence: TGTGCCAGTAGTTTAGCCGCCGGGGCTGAAAAACTGTTTTTT. This chain links TRBV19 with TRBJ1-4, with D perhaps TRBD1 (5 bases). Trimming took off 5 bases at V and 7 bases at J, with 14 bases between the two ends. This CDR3 region has 14 residues. CDR1 is LNHDA and CDR2 is SQIVND in the germline V gene (reference sequence).

As to this clonotype: A much larger clone differs by one base, so this may be a read error. The genes are TRBV27 and TRBJ1-1; 8 bases map to TRBD1. Unmatched junction bases numbered 16, after V lost 8 bases and J lost 5 bases. Per germline, CDR1 MNHEY and CDR2 SMNVEV (reference sequence). This CDR3 is built from 16 residues. The CDR3 bases are TGTGCCAGCCGCTCCTTCCTCGGACAGGGTAAAACTGAAGCTTTCTTT. Amino acids: CASRSFLGQGKTEAFF.

This clonotype came up many times. The chain combines TRBV7-2 with TRBJ2-7, with TRBD1 matching 8 bases. The CDR3 totals 13 residues. Per germline, CDR1 SGHTA and CDR2 FQGNSA. V trimming: 1 base; J trimming: 9 bases; junction bases outside the gene matches: 5. This chain's CDR3 is CASSLDGQGAQYF. In nucleotides, the CDR3 is TGTGCCAGCAGCTTAGACGGACAGGGCGCGCAGTACTTC.

A single count supports this clonotype. The gene calls are TRBV6-2 or TRBV6-3 and TRBJ2-5, with D possibly TRBD2 on 6 matching bases. The better agreement between TRBJ2-1 and the DNA end casts doubt on the J call. The length of the CDR3 is 15 residues. The germline V gene has CDR1 MNHEY and CDR2 SVGEGT. The CDR3 nucleotides read TGTGCCAGCAGTTACAGCCTAGCGACCCTAAATGAGCAGTTCTTC. The encoded protein is CASSYSLATLNEQFF.

This clonotype was seen only a few times. The chain couples TRBV29-1 to TRBJ2-5; D is unclear. Germline-derived CDR1 and CDR2 are SQVTM and ANQGSEA. The CDR3 loop spans 13 amino acids. The V and J ends lost 3 bases and 5 bases respectively, with 13 bases between them. CDR3 amino acids: CSVEGLGKETQYF. Written as DNA, the CDR3 is TGCAGCGTTGAGGGTTTGGGTAAGGAGACCCAGTACTTC.

Many counts were recorded for this clonotype. The chain links TRBV12-3 or TRBV12-4 to TRBJ2-7, with TRBD1 as a possible D gene (6 bases). Trimming took off 2 bases at V and 6 bases at J, with 11 bases between the two ends. The CDR3 loop spans 13 amino acids. CDR3 protein: CASSLHMDSEQYF. The CDR3 DNA sequence: TGTGCCAGCAGTTTACATATGGACAGCGAGCAGTACTTC.